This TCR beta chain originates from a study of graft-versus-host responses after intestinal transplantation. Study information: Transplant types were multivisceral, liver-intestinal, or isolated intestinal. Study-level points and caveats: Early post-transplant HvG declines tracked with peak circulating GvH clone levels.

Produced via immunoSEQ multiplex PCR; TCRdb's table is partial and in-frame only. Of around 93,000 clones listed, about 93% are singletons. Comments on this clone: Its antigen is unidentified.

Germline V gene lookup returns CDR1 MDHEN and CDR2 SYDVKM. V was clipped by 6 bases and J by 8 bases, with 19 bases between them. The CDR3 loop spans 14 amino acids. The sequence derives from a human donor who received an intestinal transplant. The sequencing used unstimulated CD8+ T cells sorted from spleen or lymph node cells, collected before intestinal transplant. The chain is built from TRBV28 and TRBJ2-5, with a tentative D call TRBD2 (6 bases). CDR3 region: CASRGAGPSPTQYF. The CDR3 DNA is TGTGCCAGCAGGGGTGCGGGGCCCTCCCCTACCCAGTACTTC.